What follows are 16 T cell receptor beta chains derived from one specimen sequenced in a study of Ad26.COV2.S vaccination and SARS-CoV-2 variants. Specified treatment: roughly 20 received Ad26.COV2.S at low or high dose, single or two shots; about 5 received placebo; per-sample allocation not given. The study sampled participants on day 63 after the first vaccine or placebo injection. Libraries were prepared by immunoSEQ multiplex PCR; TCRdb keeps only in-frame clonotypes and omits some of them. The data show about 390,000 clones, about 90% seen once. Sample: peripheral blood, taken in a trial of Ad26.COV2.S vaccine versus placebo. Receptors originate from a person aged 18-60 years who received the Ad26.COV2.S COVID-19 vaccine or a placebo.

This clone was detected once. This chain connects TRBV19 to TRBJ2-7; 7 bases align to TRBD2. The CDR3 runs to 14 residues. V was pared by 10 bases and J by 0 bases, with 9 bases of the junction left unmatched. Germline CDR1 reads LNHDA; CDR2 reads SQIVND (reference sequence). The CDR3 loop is CATSPSGSSYEQYF. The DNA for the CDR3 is TGTGCCACTTCCCCTAGCGGAAGCTCCTACGAGCAGTACTTC. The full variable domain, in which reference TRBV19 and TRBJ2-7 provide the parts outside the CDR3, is DGGITQSPKYLFRKEGQNVTLSCEQNLNHDAMYWYRQDPGQGLRLIYYSQIVNDFQKGDIAEGYSVSREKKESFPLTVTSAQKNPTAFYLCATSPSGSSYEQYFGPGTRLTVT.

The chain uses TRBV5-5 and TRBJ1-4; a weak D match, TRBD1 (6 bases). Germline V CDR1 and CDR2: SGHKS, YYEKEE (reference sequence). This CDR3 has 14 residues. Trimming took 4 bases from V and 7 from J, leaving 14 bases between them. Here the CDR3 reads CASSPTGQPEKLFF. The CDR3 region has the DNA TGTGCCAGCAGCCCGACAGGACAACCTGAAAAACTGTTTTTT.

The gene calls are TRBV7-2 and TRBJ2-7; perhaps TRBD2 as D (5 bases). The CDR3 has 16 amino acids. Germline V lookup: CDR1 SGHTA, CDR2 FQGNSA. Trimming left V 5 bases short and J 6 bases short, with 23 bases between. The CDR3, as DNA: TGTGCCAGCAGCCGGGCGGAGAGGACTGTCCTTAGCGAGCAGTACTTC. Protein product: CASSRAERTVLSEQYF. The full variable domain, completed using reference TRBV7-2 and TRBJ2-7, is GAGVSQSPSNKVTEKGKDVELRCDPISGHTALYWYRQSLGQGLEFLIYFQGNSAPDKSGLPSDRFSAERTGGSVSTLTIQRTQQEDSAVYLCASSRAERTVLSEQYFGPGTRLTVT.

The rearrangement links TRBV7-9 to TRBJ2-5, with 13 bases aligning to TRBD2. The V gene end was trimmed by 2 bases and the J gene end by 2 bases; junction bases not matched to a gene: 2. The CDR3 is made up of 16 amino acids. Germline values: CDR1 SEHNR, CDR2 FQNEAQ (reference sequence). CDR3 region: CASSLLGLAGQETQYF. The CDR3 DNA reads TGTGCCAGCAGCTTACTGGGACTAGCGGGGCAAGAGACCCAGTACTTC.

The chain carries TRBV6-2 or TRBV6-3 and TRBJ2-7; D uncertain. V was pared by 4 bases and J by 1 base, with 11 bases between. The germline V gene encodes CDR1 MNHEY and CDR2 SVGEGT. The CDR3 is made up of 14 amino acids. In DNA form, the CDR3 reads TGTGCCAGCAGTTGGTCCGGTCAATCCTACGAGCAGTACTTC. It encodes CASSWSGQSYEQYF.

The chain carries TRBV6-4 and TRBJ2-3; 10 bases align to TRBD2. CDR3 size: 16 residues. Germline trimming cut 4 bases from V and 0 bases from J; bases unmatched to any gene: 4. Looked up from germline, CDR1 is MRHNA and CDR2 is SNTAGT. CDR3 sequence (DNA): TGTGCCAGCAGTGTCGGGACTAGCGTAAGCACAGATACGCAGTATTTT. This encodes CASSVGTSVSTDTQYF.

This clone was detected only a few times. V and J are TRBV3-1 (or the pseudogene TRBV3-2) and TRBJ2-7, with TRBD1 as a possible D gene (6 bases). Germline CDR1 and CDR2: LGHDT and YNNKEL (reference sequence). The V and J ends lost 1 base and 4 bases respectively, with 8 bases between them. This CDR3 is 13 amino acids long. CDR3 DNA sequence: TGTGCCAGCAGCCAAGGCCAGGGGTACGAGCAGTACTTC. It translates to CASSQGQGYEQYF.

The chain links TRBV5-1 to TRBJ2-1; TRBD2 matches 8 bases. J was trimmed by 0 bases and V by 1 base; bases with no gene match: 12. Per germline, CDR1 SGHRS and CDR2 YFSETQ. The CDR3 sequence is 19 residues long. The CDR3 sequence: CASSLPRFSGGFSYNEQFF. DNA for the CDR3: TGCGCCAGCAGCTTGCCCCGTTTCAGCGGGGGCTTCTCCTACAATGAGCAGTTCTTC.

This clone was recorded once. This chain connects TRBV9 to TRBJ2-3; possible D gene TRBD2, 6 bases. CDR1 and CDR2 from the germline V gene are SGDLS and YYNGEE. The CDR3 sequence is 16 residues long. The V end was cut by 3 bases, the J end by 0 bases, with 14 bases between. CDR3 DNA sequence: TGTGCCAGCAGCGAGTGGGCGGGAAAAAGCACAGATACGCAGTATTTT. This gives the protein CASSEWAGKSTDTQYF.

In DNA, the CDR3 is TGTGCCAGCAGCTTGGCGACAGCTTTCACAGATACGCAGTATTTT. Encoded protein: CASSLATAFTDTQYF. The rearrangement links TRBV5-6 to TRBJ2-3, with D tentatively TRBD1 (5 bases). V lost 0 bases and J 2 bases, leaving 10 bases between the germline ends. This CDR3 has 15 residues. Germline V CDR1 and CDR2: SGHDT, YYEEEE.

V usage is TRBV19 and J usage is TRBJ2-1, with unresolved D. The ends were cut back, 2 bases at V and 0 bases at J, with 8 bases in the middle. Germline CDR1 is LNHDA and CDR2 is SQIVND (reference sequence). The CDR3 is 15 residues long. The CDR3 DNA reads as TGTGCCAGTAGTATAAGTGAACTCTCCTACAATGAGCAGTTCTTC. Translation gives CASSISELSYNEQFF.

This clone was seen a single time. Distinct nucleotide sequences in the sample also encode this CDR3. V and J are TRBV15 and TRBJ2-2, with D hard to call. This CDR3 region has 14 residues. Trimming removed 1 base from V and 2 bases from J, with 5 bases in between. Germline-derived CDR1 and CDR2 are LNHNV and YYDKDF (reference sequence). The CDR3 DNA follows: TGTGCCACCAGCAGAGCCAGTAACACCGGGGAGCTGTTTTTT. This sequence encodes CATSRASNTGELFF.

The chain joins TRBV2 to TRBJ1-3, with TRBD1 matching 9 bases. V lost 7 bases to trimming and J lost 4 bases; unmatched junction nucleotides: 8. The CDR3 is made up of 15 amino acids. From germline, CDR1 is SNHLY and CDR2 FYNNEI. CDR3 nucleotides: TGTGCCAGCATGGACAGGGGACTATCAGGAAACACCATATATTTT. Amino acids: CASMDRGLSGNTIYF.

CDR3 nucleotide sequence: TGCGCCAGCAGCCAAGGGACAGGACAGAGCTACGAGCAGTACTTC. It is translated as CASSQGTGQSYEQYF. The rearrangement joins TRBV4-3 to TRBJ2-7, with 7 bases identical to TRBD1. Germline lookup yields CDR1 LGHNA and CDR2 YSLEER. This CDR3 comprises 15 residues. The junction had 6 bases not matched to a gene; V was cut back by 1 base and J by 3 bases.

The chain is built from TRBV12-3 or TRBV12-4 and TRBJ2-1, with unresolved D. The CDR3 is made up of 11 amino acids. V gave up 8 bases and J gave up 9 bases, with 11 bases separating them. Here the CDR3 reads CASLLEGEQFF. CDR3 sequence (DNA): TGTGCCAGCCTTCTCGAAGGTGAGCAGTTCTTC.

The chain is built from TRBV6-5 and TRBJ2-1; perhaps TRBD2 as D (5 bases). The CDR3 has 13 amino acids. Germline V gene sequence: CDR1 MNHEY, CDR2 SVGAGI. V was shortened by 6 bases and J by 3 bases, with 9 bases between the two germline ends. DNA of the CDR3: TGTGCCAGCAGAACCGGGGTCTACAATGAGCAGTTCTTC. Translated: CASRTGVYNEQFF.